The 11 T cell receptor beta chains listed next were all sequenced from one sample in a study of cytomegalovirus exposure and HLA in healthy donors. 13 Jbeta primers and 60 Vbeta primers were used for the PCR. The method was immunoSEQ multiplex PCR; TCRdb's version includes in-frame clones alone and lacks a portion of them. The sample comprises roughly 120,000 clones, over 75% of which are singletons, and 1.5% rests with the top ten. The specimen was PBMCs. These receptors were taken from a woman aged 18-29 years in good health and CMV-seronegative.

This chain uses TRBV14 with TRBJ1-6; 8 bases are shared with TRBD1. This CDR3 has 15 amino acids. CDR1 is SGHDN and CDR2 is FVKESK in the germline V gene. Germline trimming cut 1 base from V and 9 bases from J; bases unmatched to any gene: 5. CDR3 coding DNA: TGTGCCAGCAGCCAAGGGCCAGGGGGCGTTTCACCCCTCCACTTT. Amino acids: CASSQGPGGVSPLHF.

CDR3 bases: TGTGCCAGCAGCCCCTATCAGGGGACAGGGGGGGAGCAGTACTTC. This encodes CASSPYQGTGGEQYF. The chain uses TRBV6-1 and TRBJ2-7; 11 bases line up with TRBD1. J was trimmed by 7 bases and V by 6 bases; bases with no gene match: 11. Germline V gene lookup returns CDR1 MNHNS and CDR2 SASEGT. This CDR3 has 15 amino acids.

This clone has just a few counts. The chain uses TRBV19 and TRBJ1-2; 8 bases map to TRBD1. The CDR3 has 14 amino acids. Unmatched junction bases numbered 6, after V lost 6 bases and J lost 3 bases. Germline assignment: CDR1 LNHDA and CDR2 SQIVND (reference sequence). The CDR3 protein is CASSLKGQDYGYTF. The CDR3 region has the DNA TGTGCCAGTAGCCTTAAGGGACAGGACTATGGCTACACCTTC.

The V call is TRBV7-9, the J call TRBJ2-1, with D perhaps TRBD2 (6 bases). CDR1 is SEHNR, CDR2 FQNEAQ, per germline (reference sequence). The V and J ends lost 4 bases and 7 bases respectively, with 20 bases between them. The CDR3 length is 16 residues. The CDR3 region is CASSYPGREITNEQFF. The CDR3 DNA reads as TGTGCCAGCAGCTACCCGGGACGGGAGATTACAAATGAGCAGTTCTTC.

V is TRBV19 and J is TRBJ1-3; D gene unclear. Germline CDR1 reads LNHDA; CDR2 reads SQIVND (reference sequence). This CDR3 is built from 13 residues. Deletions cut 6 bases from V and 4 bases from J, with 10 bases between. This CDR3 reads CASSRGFGNTIYF. The CDR3 DNA is TGTGCCAGTAGCAGAGGGTTCGGAAACACCATATATTTT.

The rearrangement links TRBV30 to TRBJ2-5, with 8 bases aligning to TRBD2. The V segment lost 5 bases and the J segment 14 bases; nucleotides outside the gene matches: 22. The CDR3 contains 15 residues. CDR1 is GTSNPN and CDR2 is SVGIG in the germline V gene (reference sequence). CDR3 DNA sequence: TGTGCCTGGGGAACCCCTAGGCTAGCGGGTGCCGACCTTTACTTC. Translated: CAWGTPRLAGADLYF.

Concerning this clone: Its ends do not fully match the called genes, so a read error is possible. CDR3 coding DNA: TGTGTCTGGAGTGTAAGGGACAGGGACAGTGGTGGCTACACCTTC. It translates to CVWSVRDRDSGGYTF. The chain combines TRBV30 with TRBJ1-2, with 9 positions matching TRBD1. In germline, CDR1 is GTSNPN, CDR2 SVGIG (reference sequence). The CDR3 covers 15 residues.

The rearrangement uses TRBV6-5 and TRBJ1-6, with D unclear. Germline V gene data show CDR1 as MNHEY and CDR2 as SVGAGI. Between the trimmed V and J ends, which lost 0 bases and 0 bases, there was a span of 6 bases. The CDR3 is 16 residues long. The CDR3 region has the DNA TGTGCCAGCAGTTACTCGGAGAGCTCCTATAATTCACCCCTCCACTTT. Encoded protein: CASSYSESSYNSPLHF.

The chain employs TRBV29-1 and TRBJ2-7; 11 bases fit TRBD1. The CDR3 totals 13 residues. V trimming: 7 bases; J trimming: 1 base; junction bases outside the gene matches: 3. CDR1 SQVTM and CDR2 ANQGSEA come from the germline V gene. The CDR3 nucleotides are TGCAGCGCCGGACAGGGGGCTTCCTACGAGCAGTACTTC. Protein product: CSAGQGASYEQYF.

V and J are TRBV6-5 and TRBJ2-6, with TRBD2 identical over 7 bases. With V trimmed by 10 bases and J by 3 bases, 6 bases remained unmatched. The V gene's germline CDR1 is MNHEY and CDR2 SVGAGI. This CDR3 has 14 amino acids. CDR3 nucleotide sequence: TGTGCCACCTCGGGCGGGAGTGGGGCCAACGTCCTGACTTTC. It codes for CATSGGSGANVLTF.

The CDR3 sequence: CASSTGASGNTIYF. For the CDR3, the DNA is TGTGCCAGTAGTACAGGGGCCTCTGGAAACACCATATATTTT. This chain uses TRBV19 with TRBJ1-3; perhaps TRBD1 as D (6 bases). This CDR3 is 14 amino acids long. The germline CDR1 and CDR2 sequences are LNHDA and SQIVND (reference sequence). Trimming stripped 4 bases from V and 0 bases from J, with 7 bases between. Full variable domain (outside the CDR3, taken from reference TRBV19 and TRBJ1-3): DGGITQSPKYLFRKEGQNVTLSCEQNLNHDAMYWYRQDPGQGLRLIYYSQIVNDFQKGDIAEGYSVSREKKESFPLTVTSAQKNPTAFYLCASSTGASGNTIYFGEGSWLTVV.